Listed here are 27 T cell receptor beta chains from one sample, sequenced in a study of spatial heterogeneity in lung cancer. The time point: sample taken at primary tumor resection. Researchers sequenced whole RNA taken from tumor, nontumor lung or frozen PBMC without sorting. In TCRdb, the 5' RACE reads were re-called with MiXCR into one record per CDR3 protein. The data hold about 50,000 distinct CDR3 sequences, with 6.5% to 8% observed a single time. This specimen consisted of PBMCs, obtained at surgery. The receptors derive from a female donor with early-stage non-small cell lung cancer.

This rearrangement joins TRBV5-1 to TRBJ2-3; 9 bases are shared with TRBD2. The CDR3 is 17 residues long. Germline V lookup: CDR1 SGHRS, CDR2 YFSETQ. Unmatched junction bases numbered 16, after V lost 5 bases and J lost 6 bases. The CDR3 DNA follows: TGCGCCAGCAGTTTCGGCTCTAGCGGGGACCCGCCGGATACGCAGTATTTT. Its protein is CASSFGSSGDPPDTQYF.

CDR3 coding DNA: TGCAGTGCTCCTAAAGCCGCGACAGGATCCTACGAGCAGTACTTC. This gives the protein CSAPKAATGSYEQYF. The chain links TRBV20-1 to TRBJ2-7; D possibly corresponds to TRBD1 (6 bases). The CDR3 runs 15 residues. Trimming stripped 5 bases from V and 1 base from J, with 18 bases between. CDR1 DFQATT and CDR2 SNEGSKA come from the germline V gene (reference sequence).

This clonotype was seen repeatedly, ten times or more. Here the CDR3 DNA reads TGTGCCAGCAGCTCATGGACAGGGGGTGAGACCCAGTACTTC. Amino acid sequence: CASSSWTGGETQYF. This chain uses TRBV13 with TRBJ2-5, with 10 positions matching TRBD1. The CDR3 is 14 amino acids. After removal of 4 bases from V and 5 bases from J, the junction contained 4 bases not matched to a gene. Germline V gives CDR1 PRHDT, CDR2 FYEKMQ (reference sequence).

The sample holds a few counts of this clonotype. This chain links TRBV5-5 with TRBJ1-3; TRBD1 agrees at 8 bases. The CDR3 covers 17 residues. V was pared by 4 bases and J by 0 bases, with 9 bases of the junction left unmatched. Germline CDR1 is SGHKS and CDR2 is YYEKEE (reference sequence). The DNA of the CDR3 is TGTGCCAGCAGCCTGGGGGACAGGCGCTACTCTGGAAACACCATATATTTT. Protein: CASSLGDRRYSGNTIYF.

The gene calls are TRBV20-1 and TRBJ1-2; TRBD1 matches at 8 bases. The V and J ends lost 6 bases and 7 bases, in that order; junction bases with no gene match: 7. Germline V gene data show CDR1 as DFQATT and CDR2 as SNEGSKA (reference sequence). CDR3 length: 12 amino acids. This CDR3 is CSARGQVSGYTF. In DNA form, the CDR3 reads TGCAGTGCCCGGGGACAGGTCTCTGGCTACACCTTC.

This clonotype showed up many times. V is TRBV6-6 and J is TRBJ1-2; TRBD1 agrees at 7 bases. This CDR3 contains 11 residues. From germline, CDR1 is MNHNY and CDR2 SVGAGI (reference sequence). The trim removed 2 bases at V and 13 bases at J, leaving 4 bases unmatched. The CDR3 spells CASSYPTGATF. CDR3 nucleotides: TGTGCCAGCAGTTACCCCACAGGGGCCACCTTC.

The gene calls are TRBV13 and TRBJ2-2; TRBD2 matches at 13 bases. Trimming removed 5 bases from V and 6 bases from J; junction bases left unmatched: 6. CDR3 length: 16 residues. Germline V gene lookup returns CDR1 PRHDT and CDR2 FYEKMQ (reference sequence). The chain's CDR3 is CASSLLAGGLAGELFF. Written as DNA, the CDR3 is TGTGCCAGCAGCCTACTAGCGGGGGGGCTCGCCGGGGAGCTGTTTTTT. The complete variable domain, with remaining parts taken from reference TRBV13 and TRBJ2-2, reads AAGVIQSPRHLIKEKRETATLKCYPIPRHDTVYWYQQGPGQDPQFLISFYEKMQSDKGSIPDRFSAQQFSDYHSELNMSSLELGDSALYFCASSLLAGGLAGELFFGEGSRLTVL.

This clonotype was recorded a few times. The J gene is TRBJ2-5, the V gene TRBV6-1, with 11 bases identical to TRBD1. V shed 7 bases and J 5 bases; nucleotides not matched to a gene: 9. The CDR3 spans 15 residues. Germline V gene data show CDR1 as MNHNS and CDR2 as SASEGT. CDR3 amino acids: CASNGQGAPSETQYF. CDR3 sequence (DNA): TGTGCCAGCAATGGACAGGGGGCGCCTTCGGAGACCCAGTACTTC.

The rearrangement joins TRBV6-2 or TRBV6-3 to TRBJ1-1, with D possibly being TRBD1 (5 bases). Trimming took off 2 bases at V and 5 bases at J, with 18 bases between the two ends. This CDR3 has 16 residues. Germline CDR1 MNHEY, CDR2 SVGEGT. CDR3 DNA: TGTGCCAGCAGTTACCGACAGAGACATCTTCCAACTGAAGCTTTCTTT. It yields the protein CASSYRQRHLPTEAFF.

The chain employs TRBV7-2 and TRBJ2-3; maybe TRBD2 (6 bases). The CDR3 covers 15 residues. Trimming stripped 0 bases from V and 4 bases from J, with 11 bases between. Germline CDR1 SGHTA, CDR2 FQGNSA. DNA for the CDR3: TGTGCCAGCAGCTTAGCGACGGGACTCTCAGATACGCAGTATTTT. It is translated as CASSLATGLSDTQYF. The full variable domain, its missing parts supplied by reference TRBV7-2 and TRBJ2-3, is GAGVSQSPSNKVTEKGKDVELRCDPISGHTALYWYRQSLGQGLEFLIYFQGNSAPDKSGLPSDRFSAERTGGSVSTLTIQRTQQEDSAVYLCASSLATGLSDTQYFGPGTRLTVL.

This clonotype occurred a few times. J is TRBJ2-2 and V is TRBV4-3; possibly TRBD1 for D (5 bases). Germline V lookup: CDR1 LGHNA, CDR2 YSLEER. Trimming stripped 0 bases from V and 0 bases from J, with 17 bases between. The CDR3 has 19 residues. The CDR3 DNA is TGCGCCAGCAGCCAAGATGCCGCAAGGGGATGGGCGAACACCGGGGAGCTGTTTTTT. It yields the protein CASSQDAARGWANTGELFF.

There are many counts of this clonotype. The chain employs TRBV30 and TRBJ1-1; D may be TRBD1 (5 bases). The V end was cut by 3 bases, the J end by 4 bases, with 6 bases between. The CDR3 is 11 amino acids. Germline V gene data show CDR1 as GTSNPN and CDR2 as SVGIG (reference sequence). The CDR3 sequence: CAWRGATEAFF. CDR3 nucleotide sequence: TGTGCCTGGAGAGGGGCCACTGAAGCTTTCTTT.

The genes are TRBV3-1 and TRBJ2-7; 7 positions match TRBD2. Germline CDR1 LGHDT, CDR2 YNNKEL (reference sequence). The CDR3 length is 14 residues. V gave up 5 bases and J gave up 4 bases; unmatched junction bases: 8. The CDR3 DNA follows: TGTGCCAGCAGCATGGGGGGGAGGGGATACGAGCAGTACTTC. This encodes CASSMGGRGYEQYF.

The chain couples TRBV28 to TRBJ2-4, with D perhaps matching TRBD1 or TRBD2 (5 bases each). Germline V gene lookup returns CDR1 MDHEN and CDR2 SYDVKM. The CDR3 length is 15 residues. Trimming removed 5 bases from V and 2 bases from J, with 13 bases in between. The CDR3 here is CASSRPGAPKNIQYF. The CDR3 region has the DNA TGTGCCAGCAGTCGCCCCGGGGCCCCCAAAAACATTCAGTACTTC.

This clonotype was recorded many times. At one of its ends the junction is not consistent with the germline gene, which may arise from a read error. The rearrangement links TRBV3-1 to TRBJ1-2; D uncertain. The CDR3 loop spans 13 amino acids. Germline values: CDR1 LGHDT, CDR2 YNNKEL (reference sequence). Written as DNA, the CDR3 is TGTGCCAGCAGCCAAGATAATAACGATGGCTACACCTTC. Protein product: CASSQDNNDGYTF. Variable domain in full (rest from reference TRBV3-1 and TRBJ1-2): DTAVSQTPKYLVTQMGNDKSIKCEQNLGHDTMYWYKQDSKKFLKIMFSYNNKELIINETVPNRFSPKSPDKAHLNLHINSLELGDSAVYFCASSQDNNDGYTFGSGTRLTVV.

CDR3 in DNA: TGTGCCAGCAGCGTAGGACAGGGGGCTATCTACAATGAGCAGTTCTTC. Its protein product is CASSVGQGAIYNEQFF. The chain employs TRBV9 and TRBJ2-1; 10 bases are shared with TRBD1. J lost 3 bases, V lost 0 bases, and 3 bases had no gene match. The germline CDR1 and CDR2 sequences are SGDLS and YYNGEE. The CDR3 extends over 16 amino acids.

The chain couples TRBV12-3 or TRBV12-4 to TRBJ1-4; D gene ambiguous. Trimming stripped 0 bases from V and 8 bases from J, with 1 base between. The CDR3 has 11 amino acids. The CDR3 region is CASSLAEKLFF. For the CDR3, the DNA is TGTGCCAGCAGTTTAGCAGAAAAACTGTTTTTT.

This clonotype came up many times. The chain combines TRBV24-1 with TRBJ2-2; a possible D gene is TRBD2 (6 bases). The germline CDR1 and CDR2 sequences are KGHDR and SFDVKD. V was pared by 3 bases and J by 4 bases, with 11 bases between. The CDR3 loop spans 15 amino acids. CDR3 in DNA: TGTGCCACCAGTGATGCGGGGCAGCCCACCGGGGAGCTGTTTTTT. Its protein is CATSDAGQPTGELFF.

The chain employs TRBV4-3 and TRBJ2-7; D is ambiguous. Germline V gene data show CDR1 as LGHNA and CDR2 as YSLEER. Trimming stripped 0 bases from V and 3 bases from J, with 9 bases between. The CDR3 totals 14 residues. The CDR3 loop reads CASSQEVMSYEQYF. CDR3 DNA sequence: TGCGCCAGCAGCCAAGAGGTCATGAGCTACGAGCAGTACTTC.

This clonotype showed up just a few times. This CDR3 is CSVDGLAGVTDTQYF. CDR3 coding DNA: TGCAGCGTTGATGGACTAGCGGGGGTCACAGATACGCAGTATTTT. The J gene is TRBJ2-3, the V gene TRBV29-1, with 13 bases identical to TRBD2. This CDR3 has 15 amino acids. Trimming at V came to 3 bases and at J to 2 bases, leaving 2 bases not matched to a gene. Germline assignment: CDR1 SQVTM and CDR2 ANQGSEA.

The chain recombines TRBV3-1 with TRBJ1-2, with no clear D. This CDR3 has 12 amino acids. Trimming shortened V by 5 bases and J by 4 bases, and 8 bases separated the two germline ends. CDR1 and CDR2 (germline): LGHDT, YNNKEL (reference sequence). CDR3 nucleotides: TGTGCCAGCAGCGGGCAGATCTATGGCTACACCTTC. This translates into CASSGQIYGYTF.

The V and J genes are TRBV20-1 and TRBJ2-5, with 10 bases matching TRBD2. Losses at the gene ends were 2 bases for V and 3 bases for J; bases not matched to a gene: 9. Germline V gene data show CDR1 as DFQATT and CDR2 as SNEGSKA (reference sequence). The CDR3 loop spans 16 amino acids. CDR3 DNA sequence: TGCAGTGCTAGAAAGGCTAGCGGGGGCACCGAAGAGACCCAGTACTTC. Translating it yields CSARKASGGTEETQYF.

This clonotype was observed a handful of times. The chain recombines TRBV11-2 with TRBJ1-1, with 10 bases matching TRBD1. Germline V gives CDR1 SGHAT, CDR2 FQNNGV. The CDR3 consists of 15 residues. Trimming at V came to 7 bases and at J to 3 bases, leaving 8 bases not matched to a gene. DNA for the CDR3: TGTGCCAGCACCCAAGGGGGACAGGGGTACACTGAAGCTTTCTTT. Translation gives CASTQGGQGYTEAFF.

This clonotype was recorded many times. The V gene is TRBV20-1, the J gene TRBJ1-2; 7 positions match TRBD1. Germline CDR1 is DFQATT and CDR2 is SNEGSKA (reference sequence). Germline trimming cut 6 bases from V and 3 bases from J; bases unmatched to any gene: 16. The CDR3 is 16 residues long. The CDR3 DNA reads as TGCAGTGCCAAAACCGGGACAGAGGGCCCCTACTATGGCTACACCTTC. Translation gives CSAKTGTEGPYYGYTF.

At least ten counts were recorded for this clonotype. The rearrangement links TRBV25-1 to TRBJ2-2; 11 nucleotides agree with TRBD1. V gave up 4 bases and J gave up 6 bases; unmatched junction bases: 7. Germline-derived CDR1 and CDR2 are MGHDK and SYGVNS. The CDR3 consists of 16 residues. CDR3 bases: TGTGCCAGCAGTGTCTCCGGGACAGGGGGATCCGGGGAGCTGTTTTTT. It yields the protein CASSVSGTGGSGELFF. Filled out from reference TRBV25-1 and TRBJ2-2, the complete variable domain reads EADIYQTPRYLVIGTGKKITLECSQTMGHDKMYWYQQDPGMELHLIHYSYGVNSTEKGDLSSESTVSRIRTEHFPLTLESARPSHTSQYLCASSVSGTGGSGELFFGEGSRLTVL.

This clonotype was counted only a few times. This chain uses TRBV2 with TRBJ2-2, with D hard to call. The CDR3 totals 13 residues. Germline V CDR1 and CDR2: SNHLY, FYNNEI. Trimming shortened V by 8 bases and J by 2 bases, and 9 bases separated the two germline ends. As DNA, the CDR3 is TGTGCCAGCTGGACGGTCAACACCGGGGAGCTGTTTTTT. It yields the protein CASWTVNTGELFF.

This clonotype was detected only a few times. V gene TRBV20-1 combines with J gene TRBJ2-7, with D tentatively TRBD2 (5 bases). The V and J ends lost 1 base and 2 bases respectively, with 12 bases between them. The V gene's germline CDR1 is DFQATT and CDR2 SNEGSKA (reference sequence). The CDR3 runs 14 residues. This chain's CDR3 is CSARGGATTYEQYF. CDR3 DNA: TGCAGTGCTAGAGGGGGAGCTACGACCTACGAGCAGTACTTC.